A single TCR beta chain is shown here with its context. What it recognizes is unknown. This may arise from a read error, as a much more abundant clone is one base away. Unique molecular identifiers (one per individual cDNA molecule) were attached. TCRdb re-derived calls from the 5' RACE reads in MiXCR, one entry per CDR3 protein. The table includes approximately 73,000 distinct CDR3 sequences, roughly 12% detected once. The sample is drawn from a study of early T cells in non-severe SARS-CoV-2 infection. Looking at the study overall: Alpha and beta chains were unpaired, from unsorted whole-blood bulk RNA.

CDR1 and CDR2 from the germline V gene are SGHTA and FQGNSA. The CDR3 is 14 residues long. General observations from the study: VDJdb matching, biased toward anti-spike CD8 responses, missed private and CD4 specificities.

Material for sequencing was whole blood. This receptor was identified in an adult who was a healthcare worker with PCR-confirmed SARS-CoV-2 infection or an uninfected control (not recorded which). This chain connects TRBV7-2 to TRBJ2-7, with 10 bases fitting TRBD1. DNA of the CDR3: TGTGCCAGCAGCCCCGACAGGGGGCTCTACGAGCAGCACTTC. Translated: CASSPDRGLYEQHF.